This TCR beta chain was profiled in a study of T cell repertoires in cytomegalovirus infection. This CDR3 is 15 amino acids long. The V gene lost 7 bases and the J gene lost 2 bases, with 16 bases spanning the gap. This clonotype was picked up a small number of times. In TCRdb, the reads were re-called with MiXCR into one record per CDR3 protein. Here the sample spans some 150,000 distinct CDR3 sequences, 23% being singletons. This clonotype originated in a human donor in good health (CMV status not recorded). Some clones in this sample may be carry-over from other donors' samples. This chain uses TRBV12-3 or TRBV12-4 with TRBJ2-3, with D perhaps matching TRBD2 (5 bases). Specimen: PBMCs. The CDR3: CASTAVEGVTDTQYF. As DNA, the CDR3 is TGTGCCAGCACCGCGGTCGAGGGCGTCACAGATACGCAGTATTTT.